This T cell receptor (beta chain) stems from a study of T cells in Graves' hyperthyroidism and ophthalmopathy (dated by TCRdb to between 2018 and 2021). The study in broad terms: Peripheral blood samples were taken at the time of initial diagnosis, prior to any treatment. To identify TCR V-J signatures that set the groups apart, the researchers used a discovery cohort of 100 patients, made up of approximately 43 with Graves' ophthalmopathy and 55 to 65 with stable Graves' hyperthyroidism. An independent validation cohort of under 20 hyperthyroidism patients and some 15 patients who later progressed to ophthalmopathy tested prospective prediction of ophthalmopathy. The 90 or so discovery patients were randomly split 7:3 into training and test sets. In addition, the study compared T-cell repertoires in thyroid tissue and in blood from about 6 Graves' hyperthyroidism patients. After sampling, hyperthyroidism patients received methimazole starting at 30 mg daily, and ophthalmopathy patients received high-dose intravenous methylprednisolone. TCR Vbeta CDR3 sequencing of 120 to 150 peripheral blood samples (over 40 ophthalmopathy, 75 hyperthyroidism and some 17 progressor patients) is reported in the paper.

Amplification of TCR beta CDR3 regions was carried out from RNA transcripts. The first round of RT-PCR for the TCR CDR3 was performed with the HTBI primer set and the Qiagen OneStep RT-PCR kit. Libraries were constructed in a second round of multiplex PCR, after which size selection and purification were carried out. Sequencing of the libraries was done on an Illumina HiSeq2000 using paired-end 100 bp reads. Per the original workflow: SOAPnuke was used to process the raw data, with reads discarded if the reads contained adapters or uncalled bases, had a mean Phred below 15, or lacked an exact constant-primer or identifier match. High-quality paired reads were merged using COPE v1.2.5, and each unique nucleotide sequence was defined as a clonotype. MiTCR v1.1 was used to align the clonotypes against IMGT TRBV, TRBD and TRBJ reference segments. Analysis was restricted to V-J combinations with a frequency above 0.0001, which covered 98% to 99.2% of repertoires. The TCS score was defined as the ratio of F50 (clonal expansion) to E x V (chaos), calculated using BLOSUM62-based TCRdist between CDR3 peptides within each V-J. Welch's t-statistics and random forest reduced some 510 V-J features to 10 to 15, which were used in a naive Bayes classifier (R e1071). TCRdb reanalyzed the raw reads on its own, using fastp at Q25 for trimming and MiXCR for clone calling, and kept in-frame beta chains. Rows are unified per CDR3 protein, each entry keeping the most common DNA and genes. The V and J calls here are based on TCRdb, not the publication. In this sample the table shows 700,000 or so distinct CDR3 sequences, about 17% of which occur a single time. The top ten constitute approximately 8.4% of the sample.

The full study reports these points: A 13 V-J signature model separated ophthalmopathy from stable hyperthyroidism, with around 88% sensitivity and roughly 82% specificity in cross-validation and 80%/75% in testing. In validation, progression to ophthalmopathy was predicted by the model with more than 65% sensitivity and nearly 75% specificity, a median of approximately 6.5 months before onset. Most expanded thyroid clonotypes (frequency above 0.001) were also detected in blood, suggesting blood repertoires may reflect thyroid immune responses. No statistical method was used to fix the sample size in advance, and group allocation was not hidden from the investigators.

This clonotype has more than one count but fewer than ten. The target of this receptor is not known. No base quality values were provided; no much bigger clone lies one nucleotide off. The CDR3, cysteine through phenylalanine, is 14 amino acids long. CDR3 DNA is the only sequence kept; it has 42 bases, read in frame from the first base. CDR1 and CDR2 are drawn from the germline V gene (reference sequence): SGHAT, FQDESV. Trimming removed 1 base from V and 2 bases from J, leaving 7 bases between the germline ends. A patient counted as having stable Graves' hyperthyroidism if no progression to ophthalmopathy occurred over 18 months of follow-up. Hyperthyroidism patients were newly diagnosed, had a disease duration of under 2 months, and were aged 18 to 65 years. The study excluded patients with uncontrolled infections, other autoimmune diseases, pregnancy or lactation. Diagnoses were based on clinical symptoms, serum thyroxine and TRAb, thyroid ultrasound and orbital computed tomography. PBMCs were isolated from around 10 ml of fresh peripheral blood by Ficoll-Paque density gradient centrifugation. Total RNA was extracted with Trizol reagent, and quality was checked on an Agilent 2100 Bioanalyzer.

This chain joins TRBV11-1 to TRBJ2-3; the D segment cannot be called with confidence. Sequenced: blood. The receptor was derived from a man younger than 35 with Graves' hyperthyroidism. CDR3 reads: CASSLGRLTDTQYF. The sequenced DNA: TGTGCCAGCAGCTTAGGTCGCCTCACAGATACGCAGTATTTT. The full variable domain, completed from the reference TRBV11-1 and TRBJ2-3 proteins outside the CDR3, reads EAEVAQSPRYKITEKSQAVAFWCDPISGHATLYWYRQILGQGPELLVQFQDESVVDDSQLPKDRFSAERLKGVDSTLKIQPAELGDSAMYLCASSLGRLTDTQYFGPGTRLTVL.